This T cell receptor (beta chain) was documented in a study of cytomegalovirus exposure and HLA in healthy donors (dated by TCRdb to between 2016 and 2019). About the study as a whole: According to an earlier analysis of a few hundred of the donors, about 179 million T cells yielded 90 million to 130 million unique TCR beta sequences and approximately 300 Gb of sequence data. To predict cytomegalovirus infection status, the study brought together high-throughput TCR immunosequencing, statistical association of individual TCRs with disease status, and machine learning. Donor age, sex, ethnicity and CMV serostatus were compiled alongside the repertoire data. An early release that covered about 600 HLA-typed donors contained about 300 gigabases of sequencing data and some 87 million unique TCR sequences. HLA typing covered class I and class II loci at four-digit resolution. Using immunosequencing, the study profiled T cell repertoires from about 650 subjects and related those repertoires to cytomegalovirus serostatus. The later analysis used no new phenotypic data to find candidate immune exposures, relying instead on TCR beta sequences and their occurrence across donors. A later analysis re-analyzed previously published TCR beta repertoires from roughly 600 donors and added high-resolution HLA genotyping to study TCR occurrence patterns. Among the roughly 430 genotyped donors, 75% to 90% belonged to the genetic ancestry cluster associated with self-reported Caucasian donors. Typing coverage varied by locus: about 629-630 donors for A, B, C, DRB1 and DQB1; roughly 500 for DQA1; more than 600 for DPA1; around 490 for DPB1. All discovery cohort repertoires had been generated using a single sequencing platform. In addition to the first cohort of around 670 subjects, a separate validation cohort of 130 or so different subjects was used. The aim of the study was to test whether cataloging public T cell receptors could identify signatures of past pathogen exposure. Several DR-DQ haplotypes were handled as single units for association and clustering, since linkage in the cohort was strong. Across approximately 400 genotyped donors of the cohort, an average of approximately 240,000 unique TCR beta nucleotide sequences per donor were sequenced, and approximately 19% of those sequences were non-productive. In an earlier analysis of 500 to 650 of the donors, high-throughput TCR beta sequencing was used to judge whether each TCR beta V gene segment behaved as functional or pseudogenic. A later genetic analysis used genome-wide SNP genotypes for 398 of the 666 donors, treating that subset as a discovery cohort.

The germline V gene sets CDR1 to SQVTM and CDR2 to ANQGSEA. Relative to germline, V is 7 bases shorter and J is 2 bases shorter, with 13 bases between their ends. The cysteine opens and the phenylalanine closes a CDR3 of 13 amino acids. The DNA shown is the 39-base CDR3, in frame from base 1. Study-wide findings and limitations: A later genetic analysis associated a missense DCLRE1C variant with V-gene and J-gene trimming of TCR beta chains, and an independent cohort replicated the association. In vitro tests confirmed that a few of the cytomegalovirus-associated TCR beta chains recognize cytomegalovirus antigens. Most CMV-associated TCR beta chains appeared to be HLA-restricted in a later analysis, and the HLA associations seemed to be driven largely by CMV exposure. The study gave a list of under 200 TCR beta chains associated with cytomegalovirus. A further reported finding was that TCR beta sequences accurately predicted the HLA-A and HLA-B alleles for most subjects in the first cohort. The 87-base-pair reads could not distinguish some IMGT-functional V segments, including TRBV6-2 and TRBV6-3, so those segments were excluded. When HLA alleles, especially DR and DQ, strongly co-occurred, attributing TCR associations to individual alleles was difficult. Across donors, most TCR sequences were observed very rarely, whereas some public TCRs were present in many individuals. A later analysis associated 16,951 TCR beta sequences with specific HLA alleles at a false discovery rate of 0.05. The cohort was sequenced for TCR beta chains only, and without alpha or paired-chain data the features that could be detected were limited. The only immune exposure information available for the cohort was CMV serostatus. A cluster of highly shared sequence variants was judged likely to be a technical artifact of the sequencing pipeline. The authors suggested that the approach could potentially be extended to other disease states and immunological phenotypes. In a later analysis, TCR association rates were found to vary across HLA loci, with the most associated TCRs seen for DRB1 alleles and the fewest for HLA-C alleles. In a later genetic analysis, fewer N-insertions in productive TCRs were reported among donors in an Asian-associated ancestry cluster than the approximately 670-donor mean. Because counts were too low, around 18 rarely observed V segments, including chromosome 9 orphons, were left out of the earlier analysis of several hundred of the donors. An earlier analysis of around 600 of the donors showed that most TCR beta V segments appeared in productive rearrangements either about 90% or about 30% of the time, which broadly matched IMGT annotations. Sequencing depth was assumed to be roughly uniform across donors in the presence/absence analyses, though that assumption may not hold. Because some donors lacked HLA typing at each locus, the association tests relied only on the typed subset. Linkage disequilibrium might explain the correlated functional status among segregating V segments, but an unknown experimental factor could not be ruled out. According to a later analysis, parvovirus B19, influenza, CMV and Epstein-Barr virus appeared linked to several top co-occurrence clusters. In a later analysis, HLA-associated TCR beta chains showed more clonal expansion and lower generation probabilities than non-associated chains that were equally common. The classifier was reported to diagnose cytomegalovirus status with high specificity and sensitivity in both the original and validation cohorts.

Library method: the immunoSEQ multiplex PCR assay. The multiplex PCR relied on a mix of 60 forward primers for TCR Vbeta segments and 13 reverse primers for TCR Jbeta segments. The CDR3 region of rearranged TCR beta genes was amplified from genomic DNA by a multiplex PCR assay. On the Illumina HiSeq System, the amplified TCR beta libraries were sequenced as 87-base-pair reads. The paper's data handling went like this. A later analysis counted about 82 million unique TCR beta chains across the 550 to 700 repertoires, and 10 million to 11 million of these chains were shared by at least two donors. A nearest-neighbor algorithm error-corrected the raw reads and collapsed the reads into unique sequences, merging closely related sequences to remove PCR and sequencing errors. To assign V, D and J gene segments, CDR3 sequences were aligned to IMGT reference sequences. For a sequence to be retained, a match of at least six nucleotides was required to both a V gene segment and a J gene segment. A rearrangement was called productive if the CDR3 had no stop codons and remained in frame with V and J, and every other rearrangement was called non-productive. Following IMGT convention, CDR3 was defined as the stretch from the second conserved V-encoded cysteine up to the conserved J-encoded phenylalanine. The earlier analysis of approximately 590 of the donors excluded any sequence lacking an unambiguous match to a single V gene segment. In an earlier analysis of some 590 of the donors, a V segment was called functional when productive rearrangements were above 56.7%, and segregating when the standard deviation between donors exceeded 5%. A statistical classification framework was built to diagnose cytomegalovirus status from the catalog of TCR beta chain sequences. A later analysis assigned V and J genes by comparing TCR nucleotide sequences with IMGT/GENE-DB human TR gene sequences. A later analysis assigned CDR3 sequences and most-parsimonious VDJ recombination scenarios with the TCRdist pipeline. A later analysis defined each TCR beta chain by its CDR3 amino acid sequence plus V-gene family, and excluded reads lacking a unique V-gene family. To address suspected cross-contamination and a sequencing artifact, a later analysis removed under 600 highly shared, low-generation-probability nucleotide sequences. A later analysis calculated a clonal expansion index for each public chain from normalized within-repertoire ranks of inferred template counts. In a later analysis, generation probabilities were computed with a VDJ recombination model fitted to out-of-frame rearrangements, and the resulting probabilities were checked against IGoR. In a later analysis, TCR-TCR, TCR-HLA and TCR-CMV co-occurrence was scored with hypergeometric tests, and a repertoire-size bias correction was applied to TCR pairs. In a later analysis, false discovery rates were estimated by permuting HLA or CMV assignments 20 times. In a later analysis, co-occurring TCRs were grouped using DBSCAN, and TCRdist sequence similarity was added for clustering within HLA-allele-positive subsets. Repertoires with fewer than 30,000 or more than 120,000 public chains, plus five repertoires with anomalous nucleotide sharing, were excluded from co-occurrence clustering. TCRdb stores this immuneACCESS table with in-frame sequences only. Part of the clones is absent; in the studies checked, under half of the shortfall reflects unresolved V genes, and no reason is known for the rest. The V and J calls and clone size were taken over from that table, and D and trimming were inferred from the DNA. Across this sample there are roughly 150,000 clones, with around 80% seen only once. The ten largest clones capture around 7% of the sample.

The cohort was made up of several hundred healthy bone marrow donors. At the time of sampling, all cohort members were nominally healthy, though unrecorded immune exposures were likely present. The donor was CMV seropositive and belonged to the group of 250 to 300 seropositive cohort members. A peripheral blood sample was collected from each donor, and TCR beta sequencing was performed on peripheral blood mononuclear cells. The Qiagen DNeasy Blood Extraction Kit was used to extract genomic DNA from the blood cell samples. Only one count was recorded for this clone. This receptor's antigen is unknown. Qualities for individual bases were not recorded, and no much larger clone is one base off.

The receptor chain draws on TRBV29-1 and TRBJ2-3; a weak D assignment points to TRBD1 (6 bases agree). The sample taken for sequencing was PBMCs. The receptor was isolated from a woman in her thirties or forties in good health and CMV-seropositive. The nucleotide sequence reads TGCAGCGGCAGGGGAAGACTCACAGATACGCAGTATTTT. It encodes CSGRGRLTDTQYF.